The clone carrying this T cell receptor beta chain was observed many times. As to time point: sample taken at primary tumor resection. The input material, whole RNA from tumor, nontumor lung or frozen PBMC, was sequenced unsorted. This entry belongs to a study of spatial heterogeneity in lung cancer. V gave up 0 bases and J gave up 0 bases; unmatched junction bases: 3. Germline CDR1 and CDR2: SGHRS and YFSETQ. The CDR3 loop spans 16 amino acids. Each CDR3 protein gets one entry after TCRdb re-called the 5' RACE reads with MiXCR. The repertoire includes 45,000 or so distinct CDR3 sequences, 12% of them detected once, and roughly 45% sits in the top ten.

V gene TRBV5-1 combines with J gene TRBJ2-3; 8 bases are a match to TRBD2. This receptor was taken from a female donor with early-stage non-small cell lung cancer. The source was PBMCs, collected at surgery. CDR3 sequence reads: CASSLDSGVSTDTQYF. In DNA, the CDR3 is TGCGCCAGCAGCTTGGATAGCGGGGTTAGCACAGATACGCAGTATTTT.